This TCR beta chain originates from a study of cytomegalovirus exposure and HLA in healthy donors. Trimming removed 8 bases from V and 7 bases from J, with 14 bases in between. In germline, CDR1 is MDHEN, CDR2 SYDVKM. The CDR3 runs to 13 residues. The PCR was carried out with 60 Vbeta primers and 13 Jbeta primers. Sequencing was performed with immunoSEQ multiplex PCR; in TCRdb, only in-frame clones are kept and a portion is missing. Found here are 70,000 to 100,000 clones, 65% to 70% of them singletons; the top ten hold 6.5% to 7.5%. The sequencing sample was made of PBMCs. The TCR was taken from a woman aged 45 to 65 in good health and CMV-seropositive. The chain links TRBV28 to TRBJ2-2; possible D gene TRBD1, 6 bases. As DNA, the CDR3 is TGTGCCAGCGGGTCAGGGGCGGTCGGGGAGCTGTTTTTT. Protein: CASGSGAVGELFF.